This TCR beta chain was recovered during a study of blood T cell repertoires in COVID-19. Overall study: PBMCs, B-cell-depleted T cells, or T cells provided the cDNA or gDNA that made up the material.

Assay used: immunoSEQ multiplex PCR; TCRdb lists only in-frame clones, some missing. Of about 120,000 clones listed, around 88% are singletons. This CDR3 spans 14 amino acids. V shed 3 bases and J 3 bases; nucleotides not matched to a gene: 2. In germline, CDR1 is SGHRS, CDR2 YFSETQ. The chain has TRBV5-1 and TRBJ2-7; 11 positions match TRBD1. The source is a human donor with acute or convalescent COVID-19. The donor label of this sample is uncertain. Sequenced input: peripheral blood. CDR3 DNA sequence: TGCGCCAGCAGCTCTGGGACAGGGGGCTACGAGCAGTACTTC. The encoded protein is CASSSGTGGYEQYF. Drawing the rest from reference TRBV5-1 and TRBJ2-7, the complete variable domain is KAGVTQTPRYLIKTRGQQVTLSCSPISGHRSVSWYQQTPGQGLQFLFEYFSETQRNKGNFPGRFSGRQFSNSRSEMNVSTLELGDSALYLCASSSGTGGYEQYFGPGTRLTVT.